Many counts were recorded for the clone carrying this T cell receptor beta chain. As yet, its antigen is unknown. Germline V gene sequence: CDR1 MDHEN, CDR2 SYDVKM. The V and J ends lost 2 bases and 2 bases, in that order; junction bases with no gene match: 9. There are 17 residues in the CDR3. One entry per CDR3 protein, called by TCRdb with MiXCR from the reads. The data contain about 180,000 distinct CDR3 sequences, roughly a sixth of them singletons. The sample belongs to a study of T cell repertoires in cytomegalovirus infection. In the study overall: Indications of both CMV infection and matching HLA type were provided by public TCR beta signatures. General observations from the study: There were carriers of CMV plus the relevant HLA, and cumulative public TCR beta family frequency identified them. Clonotypes of TCR beta that were HLA-C-restricted and CMV-specific dominated the ex vivo response.

This receptor was obtained from a human donor in good health (CMV status not recorded). Some clones in this sample may be carry-over from other donors' samples. The chain recombines TRBV28 with TRBJ1-5; TRBD1 aligns across 7 bases. Sequenced input: CD8+ T cells from PBMCs. CDR3 amino acids: CASSLGRVTGGNQPQHF. Here the CDR3 DNA reads TGTGCCAGCAGTTTAGGGAGAGTTACAGGGGGCAATCAGCCCCAGCATTTT.